A single sample is the source of the 16 T cell receptor beta chains below, sequenced in a study of long-term antiretroviral therapy in people with HIV. Assay version v3.0 of immunoSEQ was used, and it was run at survey level. Profiling relied on immunoSEQ multiplex PCR, and the TCRdb table lists in-frame clones only, not all of them. The profile covers approximately 28,000 clones, with approximately 87% appearing a single time and 8.8% taken by the ten largest. Sequenced material: unsorted PBMCs, taken about 5 years after starting antiretroviral therapy. The receptors derive from a man aged 35 to 55 with HIV.

This chain connects TRBV5-1 to TRBJ2-7; D is ambiguous. CDR3 length: 12 residues. V lost 1 base, J lost 3 bases, and 5 bases lay in between. From germline, CDR1 is SGHRS and CDR2 YFSETQ. As DNA, the CDR3 is TGCGCCAGCAGCTTGTTGGGCTACGAGCAGTACTTC. Encoded protein: CASSLLGYEQYF. Combining the CDR3 with reference TRBV5-1 and TRBJ2-7 gives the whole variable domain KAGVTQTPRYLIKTRGQQVTLSCSPISGHRSVSWYQQTPGQGLQFLFEYFSETQRNKGNFPGRFSGRQFSNSRSEMNVSTLELGDSALYLCASSLLGYEQYFGPGTRLTVT.

The chain uses TRBV25-1 and TRBJ2-5; D is perhaps TRBD2 (7 bases). Germline V gene data show CDR1 as MGHDK and CDR2 as SYGVNS. The V end lost 3 bases, the J end lost 2 bases, and 19 bases lay between the germline ends. This CDR3 spans 17 amino acids. The CDR3 spells CASSDMSKGGGQETQYF. Written as DNA, the CDR3 is TGTGCCAGCAGTGACATGTCTAAAGGGGGGGGTCAAGAGACCCAGTACTTC.

The V call is TRBV15, the J call TRBJ1-5, with 8 nucleotides matching TRBD1. The CDR3 consists of 15 residues. Germline V gene sequence: CDR1 LNHNV, CDR2 YYDKDF (reference sequence). With V trimmed by 0 bases and J by 5 bases, 3 bases remained unmatched. This chain's CDR3 is CATSREGQGYQPQHF. In DNA, the CDR3 is TGTGCCACCAGCAGAGAAGGACAGGGTTATCAGCCCCAGCATTTT.

The chain couples TRBV4-1 to TRBJ2-1, with 7 bases aligning to TRBD2. Per the germline V gene, CDR1 is MGHRA and CDR2 is YSYEKL. The CDR3 loop spans 16 amino acids. Trimming removed 5 bases from V and 2 bases from J; junction bases left unmatched: 9. For the CDR3, the DNA is TGCGCCAGCAGCGGACGTAGCGGGCCTACCTACAATGAGCAGTTCTTC. It yields the protein CASSGRSGPTYNEQFF.

V and J are TRBV5-5 and TRBJ2-1; 11 nucleotides align to TRBD2. Germline V gene sequence: CDR1 SGHKS, CDR2 YYEKEE (reference sequence). This CDR3 comprises 16 residues. V trimming: 0 bases; J trimming: 9 bases; junction bases outside the gene matches: 8. Here the CDR3 DNA reads TGTGCCAGCAGCTTGGGTCTAGCGGGAGGAGGTGGTGAGCAGTTCTTC. Translation gives CASSLGLAGGGGEQFF.

V and J are TRBV19 and TRBJ1-2; a possible D gene is TRBD1 (5 bases). CDR3 length equals 14 residues. Germline assignment: CDR1 LNHDA and CDR2 SQIVND (reference sequence). Trimming shortened V by 4 bases and J by 3 bases, and 12 bases separated the two germline ends. CDR3 region: CASSRGPLDYGYTF. CDR3 in DNA: TGTGCCAGTAGTAGGGGACCATTGGACTATGGCTACACCTTC. Looking up the rest from reference TRBV19 and TRBJ1-2 gives the full variable domain: DGGITQSPKYLFRKEGQNVTLSCEQNLNHDAMYWYRQDPGQGLRLIYYSQIVNDFQKGDIAEGYSVSREKKESFPLTVTSAQKNPTAFYLCASSRGPLDYGYTFGSGTRLTVV.

The V and J genes are TRBV29-1 and TRBJ2-7, with no clear D. Germline V gene sequence: CDR1 SQVTM, CDR2 ANQGSEA. Deletions cut 4 bases from V and 2 bases from J, with 9 bases between. This CDR3 spans 12 amino acids. The CDR3 DNA reads TGCAGCGTTGTCCACGAGACCTACGAGCAGTACTTC. This gives the protein CSVVHETYEQYF.

This sequence joins TRBV6-1 and TRBJ1-4; no firm D call. V was clipped by 6 bases and J by 6 bases, with 14 bases between them. Germline V gene lookup returns CDR1 MNHNS and CDR2 SASEGT. The CDR3 is 14 residues long. CDR3 nucleotides: TGTGCCAGCAGGAGGATAGGCGGCGATGAAAAACTGTTTTTT. Its protein is CASRRIGGDEKLFF.

This chain connects TRBV21-1 to TRBJ1-2; the table assigns TRBD1, which was not confirmed against the DNA. TRBV21-1 is a pseudogene segment. CDR3 length equals 17 residues. This CDR3 is CASSKGGQGGFYYGYTF. CDR3 nucleotides: TGTGCCAGCAGCAAGGGCGGTCAGGGCGGCTTCTACTATGGCTACACCTTC.

The gene calls are TRBV9 and TRBJ2-1, with D unclear. CDR3 length: 13 amino acids. V shed 4 bases and J shed 6 bases, with 11 bases lying between them. Germline V CDR1 and CDR2: SGDLS, YYNGEE. CDR3 bases: TGTGCCAGCAGCACCGGTCCCATCAATGAGCAGTTCTTC. Translated: CASSTGPINEQFF.

The chain employs TRBV18 and TRBJ2-7, with D uncertain. V lost 3 bases and J lost 1, with 7 bases in between. CDR3 size: 13 residues. Germline loops: CDR1 KGHSH, CDR2 LQKENI. CDR3 loop: CASSPQESYEQYF. In DNA form, the CDR3 reads TGTGCCAGCTCACCGCAGGAGTCCTACGAGCAGTACTTC.

The chain combines TRBV28 with TRBJ1-3, with 9 positions matching TRBD1. V trimming: 2 bases; J trimming: 7 bases; junction bases outside the gene matches: 6. This CDR3 contains 15 residues. Germline-derived CDR1 and CDR2 are MDHEN and SYDVKM. CDR3 protein: CASSLPGQGGNTIYF. The CDR3 bases are TGTGCCAGCAGTTTACCGGGACAGGGTGGCAACACCATATATTTT.

The chain recombines TRBV10-3 with TRBJ2-5; 9 bases line up with TRBD1. Losses at the gene ends were 7 bases for V and 3 bases for J; bases not matched to a gene: 3. The germline V gene encodes CDR1 ENHRY and CDR2 SYGVKD. This CDR3 region has 13 residues. CDR3 amino acids: CAIKGQGKETQYF. As DNA, the CDR3 is TGTGCCATCAAGGGACAGGGCAAAGAGACCCAGTACTTC.

This clone was seen once. The chain joins TRBV10-1 to TRBJ1-5, with TRBD1 matching over 10 bases. The germline V gene encodes CDR1 WNHNN and CDR2 SYGVQD (reference sequence). The junction had 12 bases not matched to a gene; V was cut back by 6 bases and J by 1 base. The CDR3 extends over 18 amino acids. This chain's CDR3 is CASRKRDRGLFSNQPQHF. DNA for the CDR3: TGCGCCAGCAGAAAAAGGGACAGGGGCTTATTCAGCAATCAGCCCCAGCATTTT.

The J gene is TRBJ2-1, the V gene TRBV19, with 11 bases matching TRBD2. CDR1 and CDR2 (germline): LNHDA, SQIVND (reference sequence). V lost 8 bases, J lost 4 bases, and 7 bases stayed unmatched. The CDR3 contains 15 residues. The CDR3 loop is CASSNRLAGYNEQFF. The CDR3 DNA follows: TGTGCCAGTTCCAACCGACTAGCGGGATACAATGAGCAGTTCTTC.

The rearrangement joins TRBV5-4 to TRBJ2-6; no reliable D call. The germline V gene encodes CDR1 SGHNT and CDR2 YYREEE (reference sequence). V lost 1 base and J 4 bases, leaving 6 bases between the germline ends. This CDR3 is 14 amino acids long. CDR3 amino acids: CASSLNLGANVLTF. As DNA, the CDR3 is TGTGCCAGCAGCTTGAATTTGGGGGCCAACGTCCTGACTTTC. Together with reference TRBV5-4 and TRBJ2-6, the CDR3 gives the full variable domain: ETGVTQSPTHLIKTRGQQVTLRCSSQSGHNTVSWYQQALGQGPQFIFQYYREEENGRGNFPPRFSGLQFPNYSSELNVNALELDDSALYLCASSLNLGANVLTFGAGSRLTVL.